These 10 T cell receptor beta chains were sequenced from one sample in a study of T cell responses to AZD1222 COVID-19 vaccine. TCRdb's copy holds only in-frame clones and misses some; the assay was immunoSEQ multiplex PCR. Among 150,000 to 200,000 clones listed, 80% to 95% were seen once. Source: peripheral blood, taken on day 0 of AZD1222 vaccination. The receptors were sampled from an adult in good health.

This clone was seen just once. The chain uses TRBV2 and TRBJ1-1, with a tentative D call TRBD1 (6 bases). From germline, CDR1 is SNHLY and CDR2 FYNNEI. With 3 bases removed from V and 6 bases from J, the gap between germline ends came to 14 bases. The CDR3 consists of 14 residues. In DNA, the CDR3 is TGTGCCAGCAGTGATTGGGGGGCGCATCCTGAAGCTTTCTTT. It specifies CASSDWGAHPEAFF.

The chain recombines TRBV24-1 with TRBJ1-5; D call uncertain. The CDR3 covers 16 residues. V was clipped by 1 base and J by 0 bases, with 9 bases between them. The germline gives CDR1 KGHDR, CDR2 SFDVKD. Here the CDR3 DNA reads TGTGCCACCAGTGATTTCGGGGTTTATAGCAATCAGCCCCAGCATTTT. Translated: CATSDFGVYSNQPQHF.

The rearrangement links TRBV4-3 to TRBJ1-2; D unclear. Germline assignment: CDR1 LGHNA and CDR2 YSLEER. The V end was cut by 0 bases, the J end by 0 bases, with 14 bases between. This CDR3 is built from 17 residues. CDR3 loop: CASSQDLVEGANYGYTF. The CDR3 nucleotides read TGCGCCAGCAGCCAAGATTTGGTCGAGGGAGCTAACTATGGCTACACCTTC.

V usage is TRBV3-1 (or the pseudogene TRBV3-2) and J usage is TRBJ1-5, with a possible D match to TRBD1 (6 bases). Germline V gives CDR1 LGHDT, CDR2 YNNKEL (reference sequence). V gave up 0 bases and J gave up 0 bases, with 30 bases separating them. CDR3 length: 23 residues. CDR3 loop: CASSQDSQTPQGTPRYSNQPQHF. CDR3 DNA sequence: TGTGCCAGCAGCCAAGATTCGCAAACCCCACAGGGAACCCCCCGTTATAGCAATCAGCCCCAGCATTTT.

This clone was found once. The chain joins TRBV10-3 to TRBJ1-4, with TRBD1 as a possible D gene (5 bases). The CDR3 spans 15 residues. Trimming removed 4 bases at V and 1 base at J, with 10 bases between. Germline CDR1 is ENHRY and CDR2 is SYGVKD. In nucleotides, the CDR3 is TGTGCCATCAGTGGGGCGGGGGGAACTAATGAAAAACTGTTTTTT. Translation gives CAISGAGGTNEKLFF.

The chain couples TRBV30 to TRBJ2-2; tentative D call: TRBD1 (6 bases). V lost 5 bases and J lost 2, with 15 bases in between. Germline CDR1 and CDR2: GTSNPN and SVGIG (reference sequence). CDR3 length: 15 residues. The CDR3 here is CAWASGTPNTGELFF. CDR3 in DNA: TGTGCCTGGGCTTCCGGGACACCTAACACCGGGGAGCTGTTTTTT. The full variable domain, rest sourced from reference TRBV30 and TRBJ2-2, is SQTIHQWPATLVQPVGSPLSLECTVEGTSNPNLYWYRQAAGRGLQLLFYSVGIGQISSEVPQNLSASRPQDRQFILSSKKLLLSDSGFYLCAWASGTPNTGELFFGEGSRLTVL.

The chain couples TRBV29-1 to TRBJ2-1, with 7 bases that match TRBD1. Germline V gene data show CDR1 as SQVTM and CDR2 as ANQGSEA. V gave up 6 bases and J gave up 7 bases; unmatched junction bases: 3. The CDR3 spans 11 residues. The CDR3 nucleotides are TGCAGCGTCCGGGGACAGAATGAGCAGTTCTTC. Protein product: CSVRGQNEQFF.

The V and J genes are TRBV18 and TRBJ1-1, with 10 bases matching TRBD1. Per the germline V gene, CDR1 is KGHSH and CDR2 is LQKENI. V shed 2 bases and J 4 bases; nucleotides not matched to a gene: 1. The CDR3 is 14 residues long. In DNA, the CDR3 is TGTGCCAGCTCACCATGGACAGGGGGCACTGAAGCTTTCTTT. The encoded protein is CASSPWTGGTEAFF.

The chain combines TRBV5-1 with TRBJ1-1, with D unclear. CDR3 length equals 14 residues. CDR1 and CDR2 from the germline V gene are SGHRS and YFSETQ. V shed 0 bases and J shed 0 bases, with 6 bases lying between them. CDR3 loop: CASSLGYLNTEAFF. The CDR3 DNA sequence: TGCGCCAGCAGCTTGGGTTACCTGAACACTGAAGCTTTCTTT. The full variable domain, with the rest looked up from reference TRBV5-1 and TRBJ1-1, is KAGVTQTPRYLIKTRGQQVTLSCSPISGHRSVSWYQQTPGQGLQFLFEYFSETQRNKGNFPGRFSGRQFSNSRSEMNVSTLELGDSALYLCASSLGYLNTEAFFGQGTRLTVV.

The chain is built from TRBV5-4 and TRBJ2-7; D perhaps matches TRBD2 (7 bases). V was clipped by 4 bases and J by 5 bases, with 19 bases between them. CDR1 and CDR2 (germline): SGHNT, YYREEE (reference sequence). This CDR3 is built from 15 residues. The CDR3 protein is CASSASGGGEDEQYF. The CDR3 DNA is TGTGCCAGCAGCGCCTCGGGGGGCGGGGAGGACGAGCAGTACTTC.